The 15 T cell receptor beta chains listed next were all sequenced from one sample in a study of T cells in Graves' hyperthyroidism and ophthalmopathy. The source material, RNA transcripts, was used to amplify TCR beta CDR3 regions. The HTBI primer set drove a first-round RT-PCR of the TCR CDR3. TCRdb itself ran the multiplex PCR reads through MiXCR, one entry per CDR3 protein. The sample yields 40,000 to 60,000 distinct CDR3 sequences, around 55% seen once. Sequencing was carried out using peripheral blood or thyroid tissue (not recorded which). These receptors were collected from a man aged 18 to 30 with Graves' hyperthyroidism.

The J gene is TRBJ2-5, the V gene TRBV9, with a weak D call TRBD2 (6 bases). Trimming cost V 4 bases and J 0 bases, with 13 bases left between them. The CDR3 sequence is 15 residues long. CDR1 is SGDLS and CDR2 is YYNGEE in the germline V gene. This CDR3 reads CASSIGLQYQETQYF. CDR3 in DNA: TGTGCCAGCAGCATAGGACTACAATACCAAGAGACCCAGTACTTC.

The rearrangement uses TRBV7-9 and TRBJ2-5; D possibly corresponds to TRBD1 (5 bases). Germline values: CDR1 SEHNR, CDR2 FQNEAQ (reference sequence). There are 16 residues in the CDR3. V lost 2 bases to trimming and J lost 3 bases, with 16 bases between them. The CDR3 is CASSLLAGSGKETQYF. As DNA, the CDR3 is TGTGCCAGCAGCTTATTGGCAGGTTCAGGGAAAGAGACCCAGTACTTC.

The count of this clonotype is one. One end of the junction is discordant with germline, which a read error may explain. This chain joins TRBV5-1 and TRBJ2-7; no firm D call. The V gene's germline CDR1 is SGHRS and CDR2 YFSETQ. The CDR3 sequence is 13 residues long. This CDR3 is CASSLKSTYEQNF. DNA of the CDR3: TGCGCCAGCAGCTTAAAGTCTACCTACGAGCAGAACTTC.

This clonotype came up many times. The gene calls are TRBV12-5 and TRBJ1-1; D remains unclear. The CDR3 extends over 17 amino acids. CDR1 and CDR2 from the germline V gene are LGHNT and FRNRAP. V dropped 3 bases and J dropped 4 bases, with 21 bases sitting between them. CDR3 residues: CASGFGPHFLGGTEAFF. CDR3 sequence (DNA): TGTGCTAGTGGTTTTGGACCCCACTTTCTGGGCGGCACTGAAGCTTTCTTT. The variable domain in full, with the rest retrieved from reference TRBV12-5 and TRBJ1-1, is DARVTQTPRHKVTEMGQEVTMRCQPILGHNTVFWYRQTMMQGLELLAYFRNRAPLDDSGMPKDRFSAEMPDATLATLKIQPSEPRDSAVYFCASGFGPHFLGGTEAFFGQGTRLTVV.

This rearrangement joins TRBV3-1 to TRBJ2-5; no clear D. This CDR3 has 12 residues. CDR1 LGHDT and CDR2 YNNKEL come from the germline V gene (reference sequence). Trimming pared 3 bases from V and 1 base from J, leaving 3 bases between. The chain's CDR3 is CASSHFQETQYF. The CDR3 DNA is TGTGCCAGCAGCCATTTCCAAGAGACCCAGTACTTC.

This clonotype was counted many times. The rearrangement links TRBV20-1 to TRBJ2-7; 7 bases are shared with TRBD1. The germline V gene has CDR1 DFQATT and CDR2 SNEGSKA (reference sequence). The V gene end was trimmed by 1 base and the J gene end by 3 bases; junction bases not matched to a gene: 3. The CDR3 has 13 amino acids. CDR3 amino acids: CSARARGFYEQYF. In DNA form, the CDR3 reads TGCAGTGCTAGAGCCAGGGGGTTCTACGAGCAGTACTTC.

The rearrangement joins TRBV20-1 to TRBJ1-3, with D possibly TRBD1 on 5 matching bases. This CDR3 comprises 11 residues. The ends were cut back, 3 bases at V and 7 bases at J, with 7 bases in the middle. In germline, CDR1 is DFQATT, CDR2 SNEGSKA (reference sequence). For the CDR3, the DNA is TGCAGTGCTAGCGCAGGGAACACCATATATTTT. It translates to CSASAGNTIYF.

Here the CDR3 reads CAISDEDMNTEAFF. In DNA form, the CDR3 reads TGTGCCATCAGTGATGAAGACATGAACACTGAAGCTTTCTTT. The chain carries TRBV10-3 and TRBJ1-1; D is unresolved. V was pared by 3 bases and J by 0 bases, with 8 bases between. This CDR3 comprises 14 residues. CDR1 is ENHRY, CDR2 SYGVKD, per germline.

This clonotype was seen many times. The chain uses TRBV13 and TRBJ2-7; D is uncertain. Germline CDR1 is PRHDT and CDR2 is FYEKMQ (reference sequence). The CDR3 consists of 13 residues. The V and J ends lost 3 bases and 0 bases respectively, with 6 bases between them. The CDR3 region is CASSFYYSYEQYF. DNA for the CDR3: TGTGCCAGCAGCTTTTACTACTCCTACGAGCAGTACTTC.

The table lists this clonotype with many counts. The chain has TRBV4-2 and TRBJ2-7; the match to TRBD2 covers 12 bases. Trimming removed 0 bases from V and 3 bases from J; junction bases left unmatched: 3. Germline lookup yields CDR1 LGHNA and CDR2 YNFKEQ. The CDR3 has 16 residues. The CDR3 spells CASSQEGLAGNYEQYF. The CDR3, as DNA: TGTGCCAGCAGCCAAGAGGGACTAGCGGGCAACTACGAGCAGTACTTC.

The CDR3 sequence: CASSSPGQGGYTF. The CDR3 DNA reads as TGTGCCAGCAGCTCACCGGGACAGGGCGGCTACACCTTC. The chain is built from TRBV7-9 and TRBJ1-2; 9 bases align to TRBD1. Trimming removed 4 bases from V and 8 bases from J; junction bases left unmatched: 5. The CDR3 length is 13 residues. Germline-derived CDR1 and CDR2 are SEHNR and FQNEAQ (reference sequence).

This clonotype was counted at least ten times. CDR3 residues: CASSIWREGHRTGELFF. The CDR3 DNA is TGTGCCAGTAGTATCTGGAGGGAGGGCCACCGGACCGGGGAGCTGTTTTTT. This chain connects TRBV19 to TRBJ2-2; 7 bases match TRBD2. This CDR3 contains 17 residues. Germline values: CDR1 LNHDA, CDR2 SQIVND (reference sequence). The V and J ends lost 3 bases and 5 bases, in that order; junction bases with no gene match: 12. The full variable domain, rest sourced from reference TRBV19 and TRBJ2-2, is DGGITQSPKYLFRKEGQNVTLSCEQNLNHDAMYWYRQDPGQGLRLIYYSQIVNDFQKGDIAEGYSVSREKKESFPLTVTSAQKNPTAFYLCASSIWREGHRTGELFFGEGSRLTVL.

This clonotype has a count of ten or more. The chain has TRBV2 and TRBJ2-5; 7 positions agree with TRBD1. There are 16 residues in the CDR3. The junction had 12 bases not matched to a gene; V was cut back by 7 bases and J by 1 base. Looked up from germline, CDR1 is SNHLY and CDR2 is FYNNEI. For the CDR3, the DNA is TGTGCCAGCACCAATGACAGGGCGCGCGGCCAAGAGACCCAGTACTTC. Protein sequence: CASTNDRARGQETQYF.

This clonotype was seen only once. V gene TRBV10-3 combines with J gene TRBJ1-5; D is possibly TRBD1 (5 bases). The CDR3 sequence is 14 residues long. The ends were cut back, 4 bases at V and 6 bases at J, with 13 bases in the middle. Germline assignment: CDR1 ENHRY and CDR2 SYGVKD. For the CDR3, the DNA is TGTGCCATCAGTGGCGCGGGGGACGGTCAGCCCCAGCATTTT. Encoded protein: CAISGAGDGQPQHF.

The CDR3 region is CSAGGSSGKETQYF. CDR3 nucleotide sequence: TGCAGTGCTGGCGGAAGTAGCGGGAAGGAGACCCAGTACTTC. The genes are TRBV20-1 and TRBJ2-5, with 8 bases fitting TRBD2. CDR1 and CDR2 from the germline V gene are DFQATT and SNEGSKA (reference sequence). The CDR3 spans 14 residues. V shed 5 bases, J shed 5 bases, and the junction held 10 bases outside the gene matches.